These 7 T cell receptor beta chains share one sample of origin, sequenced in a study of technical replicates of blood from a few donors. TCRdb's copy holds only in-frame clones and misses some; the assay was immunoSEQ multiplex PCR. The repertoire includes about 62,000 clones, about 90% of them detected once, and roughly 5% sits in the top ten. The sample was PBMCs. The receptors here all came from a human donor in good health. Some clones in this sample may be carry-over from other donors' samples.

In this sample, this clone is medium-sized (0.01 to 0.1%). The CDR3 DNA reads TGTGCCAGCAGCTTAGGAGGGGTCGGGTCACCCCTCCACTTT. It specifies CASSLGGVGSPLHF. The chain joins TRBV13 to TRBJ1-6; D is perhaps TRBD1 (5 bases). The CDR3 is 14 amino acids. In germline, CDR1 is PRHDT, CDR2 FYEKMQ (reference sequence). Trimming removed 0 bases at V and 10 bases at J, with 10 bases between.

This clone was recorded only once. The V and J genes are TRBV5-6 and TRBJ1-2; TRBD1 aligns across 9 bases. The trim removed 4 bases at V and 4 bases at J, leaving 2 bases unmatched. This CDR3 has 13 residues. Germline loops: CDR1 SGHDT, CDR2 YYEEEE. CDR3 DNA: TGTGCCAGCAGCCCGGGACAGGGCTATGGCTACACCTTC. This encodes CASSPGQGYGYTF.

The V and J genes are TRBV6-5 and TRBJ1-5, with a tentative D call TRBD1 (5 bases). The germline CDR1 and CDR2 sequences are MNHEY and SVGAGI. The CDR3 spans 15 residues. V was clipped by 5 bases and J by 1 base, with 12 bases between them. The CDR3 region has the DNA TGTGCCAGCAGTCCCCAGGGAGGAAGCAATCAGCCCCAGCATTTT. It translates to CASSPQGGSNQPQHF.

This chain uses TRBV4-3 with TRBJ2-2; D uncertain. Germline CDR1 is LGHNA and CDR2 is YSLEER. The CDR3 sequence is 15 residues long. The V and J ends lost 3 bases and 1 base respectively, with 9 bases between them. CDR3 sequence: CASSHLNRNTGELFF. CDR3 bases: TGCGCCAGCAGCCATCTAAACAGGAACACCGGGGAGCTGTTTTTT.

The chain links TRBV5-1 to TRBJ2-3; 14 nucleotides match TRBD2. There are 19 residues in the CDR3. Germline V gives CDR1 SGHRS, CDR2 YFSETQ. J was trimmed by 0 bases and V by 1 base; bases with no gene match: 7. CDR3 sequence reads: CASSLRGGLAGGSTDTQYF. The CDR3, as DNA: TGCGCCAGCAGCTTGCGGGGCGGACTAGCGGGGGGAAGCACAGATACGCAGTATTTT.

The chain couples TRBV9 to TRBJ2-2, with D hard to call. V lost 0 bases to trimming and J lost 4 bases, with 7 bases between them. Germline V CDR1 and CDR2: SGDLS, YYNGEE. CDR3 length equals 14 residues. In DNA form, the CDR3 reads TGTGCCAGCAGCGTAGCGTCGGTCACCGGGGAGCTGTTTTTT. Encoded protein: CASSVASVTGELFF.

The chain couples TRBV2 to TRBJ2-3; 9 bases align to TRBD2. Per germline, CDR1 SNHLY and CDR2 FYNNEI. There are 15 residues in the CDR3. V lost 6 bases to trimming and J lost 3 bases; unmatched junction nucleotides: 7. DNA of the CDR3: TGTGCCAGCAGCATCATAGCGGGAGCGACAGATACGCAGTATTTT. This encodes CASSIIAGATDTQYF. Supplemented by reference TRBV2 and TRBJ2-3, the full variable domain reads EPEVTQTPSHQVTQMGQEVILRCVPISNHLYFYWYRQILGQKVEFLVSFYNNEISEKSEIFDDQFSVERPDGSNFTLKIRSTKLEDSAMYFCASSIIAGATDTQYFGPGTRLTVL.